Sequencing of this TCR beta chain was carried out in a study of shared clonotypes between healthy human individuals (dated by TCRdb to 2018 to 2021). Describing the broader study: The cohort comprised a couple of women and a few men aged 18 to 49 years. To increase sequencing depth and limit assay-specific biases, different laboratories used diverse techniques to prepare libraries and sequence TCR repertoires. To estimate repertoire size and how much clonotypes are shared between individuals, the study performed deep sequencing of blood TCR repertoires from roughly five healthy adults. Each donor's leukapheresis produced roughly between roughly 0.85 and 9.5 billion PBMCs.

Donors were healthy HIV-negative adults with no recently reported acute infections or vaccinations. Only Caucasian adults living in Nashville, Tennessee, USA were represented among the donors. For unsorted samples, some 90 million PBMCs were counted and genomic DNA was extracted with the QIAamp DNA Blood Mini kit. After blood collection by leukapheresis, PBMCs were isolated using Ficoll-Histopaque density gradient centrifugation and then cryopreserved in the vapor phase of liquid nitrogen. TCR CDR3 regions were amplified from genomic DNA by multiplex PCR using the deep immunoSEQ assay. For each cell subset, the extracted genomic DNA was distributed evenly across all wells of several immunoSEQ 96-well plates, and each plate served as one replicate. For unsorted PBMC, each replicate PCR was loaded with about 300 ng genomic DNA, equivalent to tens of thousands of T cell genomes. Genomic DNA from unsorted PBMC was sequenced over ten immunoSEQ deep assay plates. Purified libraries were measured with a Qubit 3.0 fluorometer, size-checked on a Bioanalyzer 2100, and measured again with the KAPA Library Quantification kit. Each immunoSEQ 96-well plate was sequenced on its own single-read 150-cycle Illumina NextSeq 550 flow cell. As for how the authors treated the data: The immunoSEQ output contained only junctional sequences without quality scores, so filtering could not match that applied to full-length reads. To assign V/J genes and CDR3, sequences were annotated against IMGT germline references using PyIR, a Python wrapper for IgBLAST v1.9. Reads were removed for weak V/J assignments (E-value above 1e-6), missing CDR3, stop codons, out-of-frame junctions, or ambiguous translated residues. A V3J clonotype was defined by an identical inferred V gene, J gene, and CDR3 amino acid sequence. The percentage overlap between two repertoires was calculated by dividing the number of shared unique clonotypes by the size of the smaller repertoire. Repertoire richness was assessed with RTK rarefaction, the Chao1 estimator, and Recon v2.1 estimates of unobserved clonotypes. In TCRdb, the immuneACCESS table is reduced to in-frame sequences with V and J assigned. These tables do not hold every clone; where another copy was compared, an unresolved V gene accounts for under half, and the others remain unexplained. V and J calls and clone size are those listed in that table; D and trimming were worked out from the DNA. The sample data list approximately 480,000 clones, and over 60% of these were observed just once. Jointly, the top ten make up about an eighth of the sample.

For this clone: Its cognate antigen has yet to be identified. Nothing much larger sits one base from this clone, and base qualities are not available.

Paper-wide results and their limitations: Sampling was restricted to blood, and TCR repertoires in tissues likely differ from the TCR repertoires found in blood. The genetic and exposure-history diversity represented was limited by the small number of donors. Based on pairwise subsampling, the degree of clonotype sharing among donors was expected to be affected by sequencing depth.

CDR1 and CDR2 were assigned from the germline V gene as MNHNS and SASEGT. There are 15 amino acids in the CDR3, from cysteine to phenylalanine inclusive. Left in the record is the CDR3 DNA by itself, 45 bases read in frame from the first base. Trimmed from V: 6 bases; trimmed from J: 2 bases; junction bases lacking a gene match: 6. The sample consisted of PBMCs. This chain is built from TRBV6-1 and TRBJ2-7; 11 bases in the middle match TRBD2. The clonotype originates from a woman aged 40 to 49 in good health. Some clones in this sample may be carry-over from other donors' samples. The CDR3 amino acid sequence is: CASRPGTSGTYEQYF. The nucleotide sequence is given as TGTGCCAGCAGGCCCGGGACTAGCGGAACCTACGAGCAGTACTTC.